This record covers a single T cell receptor (beta chain). V lost 5 bases to trimming and J lost 4 bases; unmatched junction nucleotides: 7. The V gene's germline CDR1 is SEHNR and CDR2 FQNEAQ (reference sequence). This CDR3 has 14 amino acids. The data were taken from a study of blood T cell repertoires in COVID-19. Sequenced by immunoSEQ multiplex PCR; TCRdb stores in-frame clones only, minus some. The sample records some 150,000 clones, over 80% being singletons. This clonotype was obtained from a woman between 45 and 60 years old who had been exposed to COVID-19. This sequence joins TRBV7-9 and TRBJ1-1; TRBD1 agrees at 7 bases. Source material: PBMCs or T cells enriched from blood (not recorded which). The CDR3 loop is CASSRQGGGTEAFF. The CDR3 DNA is TGTGCCAGCAGCAGACAGGGAGGAGGCACTGAAGCTTTCTTT.